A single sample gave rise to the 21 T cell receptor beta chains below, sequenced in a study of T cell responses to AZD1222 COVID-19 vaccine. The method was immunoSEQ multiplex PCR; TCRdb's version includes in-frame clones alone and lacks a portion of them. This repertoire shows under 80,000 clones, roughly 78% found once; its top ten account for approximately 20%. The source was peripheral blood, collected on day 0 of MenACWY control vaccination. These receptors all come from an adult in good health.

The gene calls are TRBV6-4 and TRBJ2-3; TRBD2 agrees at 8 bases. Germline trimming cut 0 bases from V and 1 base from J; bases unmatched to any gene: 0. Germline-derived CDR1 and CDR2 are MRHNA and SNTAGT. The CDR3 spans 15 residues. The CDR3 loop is CASSDSSGGTDTQYF. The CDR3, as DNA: TGTGCCAGCAGTGACTCTAGCGGGGGCACAGATACGCAGTATTTT.

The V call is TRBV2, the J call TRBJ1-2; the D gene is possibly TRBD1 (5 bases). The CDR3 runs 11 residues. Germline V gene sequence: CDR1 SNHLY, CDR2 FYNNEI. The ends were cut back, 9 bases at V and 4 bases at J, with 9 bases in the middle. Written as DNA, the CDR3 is TGTGCCAGTGACAGCGGCTATGGCTACACCTTC. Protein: CASDSGYGYTF.

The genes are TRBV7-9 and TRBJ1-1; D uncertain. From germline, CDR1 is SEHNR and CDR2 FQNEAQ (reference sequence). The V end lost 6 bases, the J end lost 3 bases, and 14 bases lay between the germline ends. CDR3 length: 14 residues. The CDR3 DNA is TGTGCCAGCAGGATTTCTTACAGCGACACTGAAGCTTTCTTT. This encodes CASRISYSDTEAFF. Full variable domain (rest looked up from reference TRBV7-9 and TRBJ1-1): DTGVSQNPRHKITKRGQNVTFRCDPISEHNRLYWYRQTLGQGPEFLTYFQNEAQLEKSRLLSDRFSAERPKGSFSTLEIQRTEQGDSAMYLCASRISYSDTEAFFGQGTRLTVV.

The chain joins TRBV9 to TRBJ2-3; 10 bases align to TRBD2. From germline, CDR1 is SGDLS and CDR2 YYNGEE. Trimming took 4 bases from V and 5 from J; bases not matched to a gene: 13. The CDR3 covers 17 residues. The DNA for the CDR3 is TGTGCCAGCAGCCGGGACCCTAGCGGGAGTGTTCTAGATACGCAGTATTTT. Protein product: CASSRDPSGSVLDTQYF.

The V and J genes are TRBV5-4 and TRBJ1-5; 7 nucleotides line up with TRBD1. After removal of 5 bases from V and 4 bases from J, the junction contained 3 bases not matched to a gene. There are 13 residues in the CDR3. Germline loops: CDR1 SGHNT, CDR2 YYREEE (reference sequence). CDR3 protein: CASSSGQNQPQHF. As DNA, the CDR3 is TGTGCCAGCAGTTCGGGACAGAATCAGCCCCAGCATTTT.

CDR3 residues: CASSDRRRRGPEAFF. The CDR3 bases are TGTGCCAGCAGTGACAGACGGCGACGGGGCCCTGAAGCTTTCTTT. The rearrangement joins TRBV28 to TRBJ1-1; perhaps TRBD1 as D (5 bases). The CDR3 loop spans 15 amino acids. Trimming pared 5 bases from V and 6 bases from J, leaving 19 bases between. Germline V lookup: CDR1 MDHEN, CDR2 SYDVKM.

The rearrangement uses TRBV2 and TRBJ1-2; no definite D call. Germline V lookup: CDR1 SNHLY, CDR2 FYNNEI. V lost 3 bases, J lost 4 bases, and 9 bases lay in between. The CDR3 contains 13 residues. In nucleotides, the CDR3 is TGTGCCAGCAGTGAGGTACCGGTCTATGGCTACACCTTC. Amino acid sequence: CASSEVPVYGYTF.

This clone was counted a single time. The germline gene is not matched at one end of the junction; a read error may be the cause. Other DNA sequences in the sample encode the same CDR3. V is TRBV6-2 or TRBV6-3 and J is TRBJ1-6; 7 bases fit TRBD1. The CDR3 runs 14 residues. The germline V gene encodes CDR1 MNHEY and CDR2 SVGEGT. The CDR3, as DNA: TGCGCCAGCAGCGACCTTCGACAGGGAACCCCCCTCCACTTT. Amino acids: CASSDLRQGTPLHF.

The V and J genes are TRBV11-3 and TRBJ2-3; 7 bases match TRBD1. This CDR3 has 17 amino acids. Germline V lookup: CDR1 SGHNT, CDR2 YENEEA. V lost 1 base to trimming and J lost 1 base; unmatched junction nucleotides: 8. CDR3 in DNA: TGTGCCAGCAGCTTAGGCGTACAGGGGAGTGGCACAGATACGCAGTATTTT. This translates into CASSLGVQGSGTDTQYF. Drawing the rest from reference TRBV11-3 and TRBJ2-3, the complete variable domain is EAGVVQSPRYKIIEKKQPVAFWCNPISGHNTLYWYLQNLGQGPELLIRYENEEAVDDSQLPKDRFSAERLKGVDSTLKIQPAELGDSAVYLCASSLGVQGSGTDTQYFGPGTRLTVL.

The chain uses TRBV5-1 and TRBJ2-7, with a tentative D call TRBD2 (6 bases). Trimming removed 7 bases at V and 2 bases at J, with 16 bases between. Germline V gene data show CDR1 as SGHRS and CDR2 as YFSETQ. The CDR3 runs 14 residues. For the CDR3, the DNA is TGCGCCAGCGCCCCTGAGCGGGCCCCCTACGAGCAGTACTTC. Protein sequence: CASAPERAPYEQYF.

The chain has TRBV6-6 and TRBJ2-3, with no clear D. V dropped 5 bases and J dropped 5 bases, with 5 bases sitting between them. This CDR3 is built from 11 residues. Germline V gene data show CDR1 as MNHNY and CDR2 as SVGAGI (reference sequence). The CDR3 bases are TGTGCCAGCAGTAATCAAGATACGCAGTATTTT. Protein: CASSNQDTQYF.

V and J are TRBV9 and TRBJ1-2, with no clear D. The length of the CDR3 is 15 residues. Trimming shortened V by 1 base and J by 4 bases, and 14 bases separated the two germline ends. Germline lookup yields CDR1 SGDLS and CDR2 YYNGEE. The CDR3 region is CASSVTNEGFYGYTF. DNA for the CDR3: TGTGCCAGCAGCGTAACAAACGAAGGGTTCTATGGCTACACCTTC. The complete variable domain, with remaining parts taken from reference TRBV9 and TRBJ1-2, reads DSGVTQTPKHLITATGQRVTLRCSPRSGDLSVYWYQQSLDQGLQFLIQYYNGEERAKGNILERFSAQQFPDLHSELNLSSLELGDSALYFCASSVTNEGFYGYTFGSGTRLTVV.

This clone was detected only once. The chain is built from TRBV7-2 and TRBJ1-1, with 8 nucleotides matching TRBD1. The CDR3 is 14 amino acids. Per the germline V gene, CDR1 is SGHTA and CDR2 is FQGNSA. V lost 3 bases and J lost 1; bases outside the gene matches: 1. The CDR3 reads CASSLQGANTEAFF. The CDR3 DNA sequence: TGTGCCAGCAGCTTGCAGGGGGCGAACACTGAAGCTTTCTTT.

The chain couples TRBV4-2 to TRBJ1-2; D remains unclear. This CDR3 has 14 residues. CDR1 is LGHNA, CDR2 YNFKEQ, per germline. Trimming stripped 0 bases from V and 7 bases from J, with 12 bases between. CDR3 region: CASSQDISESGYTF. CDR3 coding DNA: TGTGCCAGCAGCCAAGATATAAGTGAGAGTGGCTACACCTTC.

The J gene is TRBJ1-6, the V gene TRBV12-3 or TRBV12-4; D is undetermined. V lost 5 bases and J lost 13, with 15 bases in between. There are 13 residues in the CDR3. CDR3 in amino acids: CASSPRLREPLHF. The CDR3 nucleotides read TGTGCCAGCAGTCCCCGGCTGAGGGAGCCCCTCCACTTT.

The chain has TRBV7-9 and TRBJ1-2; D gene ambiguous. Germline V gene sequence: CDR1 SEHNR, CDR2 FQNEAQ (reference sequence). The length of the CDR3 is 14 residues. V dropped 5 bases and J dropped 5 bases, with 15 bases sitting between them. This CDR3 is CASSADTPLYGYTF. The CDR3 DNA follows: TGTGCCAGCAGCGCCGACACCCCCCTTTATGGCTACACCTTC.

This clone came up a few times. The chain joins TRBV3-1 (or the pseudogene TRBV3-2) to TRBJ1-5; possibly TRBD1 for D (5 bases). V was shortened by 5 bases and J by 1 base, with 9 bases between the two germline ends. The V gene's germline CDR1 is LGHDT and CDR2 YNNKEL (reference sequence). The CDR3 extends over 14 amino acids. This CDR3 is CASSWGGSNQPQHF. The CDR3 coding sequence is TGTGCCAGCAGCTGGGGCGGGAGCAATCAGCCCCAGCATTTT.

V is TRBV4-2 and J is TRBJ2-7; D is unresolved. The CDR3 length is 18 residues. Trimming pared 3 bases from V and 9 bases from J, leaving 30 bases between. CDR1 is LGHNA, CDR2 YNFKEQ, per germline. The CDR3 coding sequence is TGTGCCAGCAGCCAGAACGAAATGACTGGTTTAGAGGTAGTAGGGCAGTACTTC. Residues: CASSQNEMTGLEVVGQYF.

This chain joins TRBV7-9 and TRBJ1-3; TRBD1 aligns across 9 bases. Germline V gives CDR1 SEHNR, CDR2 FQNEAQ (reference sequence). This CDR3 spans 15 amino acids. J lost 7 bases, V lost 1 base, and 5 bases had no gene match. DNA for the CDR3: TGTGCCAGCAGCTTAGTGGGACAGGGTATGAACACCATATATTTT. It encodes CASSLVGQGMNTIYF.

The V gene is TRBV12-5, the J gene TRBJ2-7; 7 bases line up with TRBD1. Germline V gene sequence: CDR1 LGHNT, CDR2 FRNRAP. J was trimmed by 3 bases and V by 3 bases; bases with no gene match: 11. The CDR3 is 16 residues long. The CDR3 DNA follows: TGTGCTAGTGGTTTCTCTCCGGGACAGAATCTCTACGAGCAGTACTTC. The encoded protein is CASGFSPGQNLYEQYF.

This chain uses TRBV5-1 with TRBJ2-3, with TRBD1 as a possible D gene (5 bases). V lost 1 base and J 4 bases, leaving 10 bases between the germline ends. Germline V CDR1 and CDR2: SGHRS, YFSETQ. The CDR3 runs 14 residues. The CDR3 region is CASSLRAGSDTQYF. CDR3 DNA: TGCGCCAGCAGCTTGCGGGCAGGGTCAGATACGCAGTATTTT.